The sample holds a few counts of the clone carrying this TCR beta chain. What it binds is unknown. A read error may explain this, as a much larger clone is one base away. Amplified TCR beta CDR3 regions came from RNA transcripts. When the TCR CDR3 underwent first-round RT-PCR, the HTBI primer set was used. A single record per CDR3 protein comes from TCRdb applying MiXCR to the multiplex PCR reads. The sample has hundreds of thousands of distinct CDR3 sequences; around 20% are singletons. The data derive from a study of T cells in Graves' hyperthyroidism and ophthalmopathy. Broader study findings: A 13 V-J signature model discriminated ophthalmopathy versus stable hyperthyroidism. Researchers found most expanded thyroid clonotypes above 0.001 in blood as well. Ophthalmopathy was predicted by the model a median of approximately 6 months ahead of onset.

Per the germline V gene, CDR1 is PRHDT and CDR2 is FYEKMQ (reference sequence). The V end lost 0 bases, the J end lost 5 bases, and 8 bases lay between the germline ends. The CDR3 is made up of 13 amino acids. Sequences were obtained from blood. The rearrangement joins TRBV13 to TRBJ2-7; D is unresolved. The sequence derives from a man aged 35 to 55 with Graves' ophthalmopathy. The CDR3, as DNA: TGTGCCAGCAGCTTAGGGGGGATCCACGAGCAGTACTTC. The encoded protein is CASSLGGIHEQYF.